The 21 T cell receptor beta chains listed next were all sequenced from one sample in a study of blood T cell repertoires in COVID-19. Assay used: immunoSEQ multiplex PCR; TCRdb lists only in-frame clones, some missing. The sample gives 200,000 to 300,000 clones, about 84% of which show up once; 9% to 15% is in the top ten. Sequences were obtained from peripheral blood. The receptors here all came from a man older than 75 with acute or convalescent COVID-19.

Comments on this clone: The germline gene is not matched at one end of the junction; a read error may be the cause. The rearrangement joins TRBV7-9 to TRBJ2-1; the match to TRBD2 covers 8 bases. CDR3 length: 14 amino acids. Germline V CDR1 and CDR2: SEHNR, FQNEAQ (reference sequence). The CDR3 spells CASSLARAGGPMVF. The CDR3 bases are TGTGCCAGCAGCTTAGCCCGGGCGGGAGGTCCCATGGTCTTC. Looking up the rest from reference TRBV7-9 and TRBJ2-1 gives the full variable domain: DTGVSQNPRHKITKRGQNVTFRCDPISEHNRLYWYRQTLGQGPEFLTYFQNEAQLEKSRLLSDRFSAERPKGSFSTLEIQRTEQGDSAMYLCASSLARAGGPMVFGPGTRLTVL.

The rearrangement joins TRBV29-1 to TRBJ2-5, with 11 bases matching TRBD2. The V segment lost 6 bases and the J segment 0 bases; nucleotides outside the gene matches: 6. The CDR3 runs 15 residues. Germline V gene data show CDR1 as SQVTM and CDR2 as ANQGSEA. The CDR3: CSVGTSGGYQETQYF. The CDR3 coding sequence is TGCAGCGTGGGGACTAGCGGAGGGTACCAAGAGACCCAGTACTTC.

The CDR3 region has the DNA TGTGCCAGTCTGATTTCAGGGGTTGCTGAAGCTTTCTTT. Its protein is CASLISGVAEAFF. The rearrangement links TRBV6-5 to TRBJ1-1; D perhaps matches TRBD1 (6 bases). Germline CDR1 MNHEY, CDR2 SVGAGI. The germline V and J ends were trimmed by 9 bases and 6 bases, with 17 bases remaining between them. The length of the CDR3 is 13 residues.

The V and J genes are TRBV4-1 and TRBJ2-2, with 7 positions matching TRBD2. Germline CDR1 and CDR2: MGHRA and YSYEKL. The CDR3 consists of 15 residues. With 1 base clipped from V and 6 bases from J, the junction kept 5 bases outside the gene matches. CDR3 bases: TGCGCCAGCAGCCAAGGGCCGGGGGGACCCGGGGAGCTGTTTTTT. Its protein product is CASSQGPGGPGELFF.

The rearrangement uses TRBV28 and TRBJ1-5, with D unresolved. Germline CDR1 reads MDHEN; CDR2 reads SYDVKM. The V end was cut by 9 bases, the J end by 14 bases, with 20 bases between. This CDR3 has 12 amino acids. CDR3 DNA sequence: TGTGCCAGTTTGACTTGGGGAGGACTAAAGCATTTT. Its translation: CASLTWGGLKHF.

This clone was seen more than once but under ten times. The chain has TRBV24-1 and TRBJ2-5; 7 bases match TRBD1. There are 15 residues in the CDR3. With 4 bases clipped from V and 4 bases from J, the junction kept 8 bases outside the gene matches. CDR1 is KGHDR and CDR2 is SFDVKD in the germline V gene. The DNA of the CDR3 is TGTGCCACCAGTGACCCGACAGGGTGGGGAGAGACCCAGTACTTC. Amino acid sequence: CATSDPTGWGETQYF.

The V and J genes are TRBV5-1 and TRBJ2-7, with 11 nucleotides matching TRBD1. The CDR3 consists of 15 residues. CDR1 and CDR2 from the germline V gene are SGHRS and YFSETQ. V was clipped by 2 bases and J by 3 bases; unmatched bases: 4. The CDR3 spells CASSFSGTGGYEQYF. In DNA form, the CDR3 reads TGCGCCAGCAGCTTTTCCGGGACAGGGGGCTACGAGCAGTACTTC.

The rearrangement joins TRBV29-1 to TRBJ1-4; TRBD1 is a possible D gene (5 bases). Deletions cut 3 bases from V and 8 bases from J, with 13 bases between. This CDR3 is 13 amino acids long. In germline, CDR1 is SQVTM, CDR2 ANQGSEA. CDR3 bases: TGCAGCGTTGACTCAGGTGGGGGGGAAAAACTGTTTTTT. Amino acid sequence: CSVDSGGGEKLFF.

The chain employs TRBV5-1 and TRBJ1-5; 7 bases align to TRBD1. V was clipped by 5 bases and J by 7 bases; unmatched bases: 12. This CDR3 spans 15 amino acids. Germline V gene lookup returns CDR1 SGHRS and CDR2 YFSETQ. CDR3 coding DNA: TGCGCCAGCAGTCCTGGAGGGGGCGAGGTCCAGCCCCAGCATTTT. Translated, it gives CASSPGGGEVQPQHF.

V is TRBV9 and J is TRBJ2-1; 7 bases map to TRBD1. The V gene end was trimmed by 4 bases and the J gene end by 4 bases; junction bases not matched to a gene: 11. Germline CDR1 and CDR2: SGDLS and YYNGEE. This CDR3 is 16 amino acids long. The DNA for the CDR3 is TGTGCCAGCAGCATCCAGGGGACAGCCATATACAATGAGCAGTTCTTC. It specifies CASSIQGTAIYNEQFF.

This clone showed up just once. CDR3 coding DNA: TGTGCCAGCAGCCAAGTCGGACTAGCGGGATACAATGAGCAGTTCTTC. Translation gives CASSQVGLAGYNEQFF. This chain joins TRBV3-1 (or the pseudogene TRBV3-2) and TRBJ2-1; 12 bases align to TRBD2. V shed 1 base, J shed 4 bases, and the junction held 2 bases outside the gene matches. Germline values: CDR1 LGHDT, CDR2 YNNKEL (reference sequence). This CDR3 is built from 16 residues.

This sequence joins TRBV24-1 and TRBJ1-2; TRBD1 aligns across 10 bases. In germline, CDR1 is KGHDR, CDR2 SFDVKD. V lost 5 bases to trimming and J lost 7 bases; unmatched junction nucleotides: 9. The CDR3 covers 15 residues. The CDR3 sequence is CATSGSGTGVIGYTF. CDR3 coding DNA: TGTGCCACCAGTGGGAGCGGGACAGGGGTTATTGGCTACACCTTC.

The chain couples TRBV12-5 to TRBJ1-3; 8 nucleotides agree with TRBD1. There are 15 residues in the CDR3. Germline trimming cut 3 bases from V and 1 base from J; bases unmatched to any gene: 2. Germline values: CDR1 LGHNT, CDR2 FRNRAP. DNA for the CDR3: TGTGCTAGTGGTTTTCAGGGGGCTTCTGGAAACACCATATATTTT. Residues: CASGFQGASGNTIYF.

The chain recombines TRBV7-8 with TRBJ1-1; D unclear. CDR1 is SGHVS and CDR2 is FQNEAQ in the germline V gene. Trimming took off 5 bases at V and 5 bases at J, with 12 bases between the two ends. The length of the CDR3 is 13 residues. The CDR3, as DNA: TGTGCCAGCAGCCAACGGAGGGTTACTGAAGCTTTCTTT. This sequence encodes CASSQRRVTEAFF. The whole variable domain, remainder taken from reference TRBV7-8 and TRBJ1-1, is GAGVSQSPRYKVAKRGQDVALRCDPISGHVSLFWYQQALGQGPEFLTYFQNEAQLDKSGLPSDRFFAERPEGSVSTLKIQRTQQEDSAVYLCASSQRRVTEAFFGQGTRLTVV.

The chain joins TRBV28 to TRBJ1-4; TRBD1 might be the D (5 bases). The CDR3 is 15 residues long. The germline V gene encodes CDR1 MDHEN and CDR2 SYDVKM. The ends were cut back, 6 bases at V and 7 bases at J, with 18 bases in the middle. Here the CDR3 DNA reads TGTGCCAGCAGCGACGTGAGCACCGGGGGTGAAAAACTGTTTTTT. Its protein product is CASSDVSTGGEKLFF. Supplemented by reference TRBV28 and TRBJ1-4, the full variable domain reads DVKVTQSSRYLVKRTGEKVFLECVQDMDHENMFWYRQDPGLGLRLIYFSYDVKMKEKGDIPEGYSVSREKKERFSLILESASTNQTSMYLCASSDVSTGGEKLFFGSGTQLSVL.

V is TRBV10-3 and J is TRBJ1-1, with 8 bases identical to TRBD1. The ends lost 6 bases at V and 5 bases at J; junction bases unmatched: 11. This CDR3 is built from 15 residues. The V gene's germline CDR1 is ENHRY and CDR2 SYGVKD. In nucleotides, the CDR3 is TGTGCCATCAGGGTGACAGGGGAAAGAGTGACTGAAGCTTTCTTT. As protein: CAIRVTGERVTEAFF.

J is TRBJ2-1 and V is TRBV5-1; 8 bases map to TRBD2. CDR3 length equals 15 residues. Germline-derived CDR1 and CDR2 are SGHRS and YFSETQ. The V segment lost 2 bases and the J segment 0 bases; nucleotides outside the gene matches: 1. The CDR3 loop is CASSFREGSYNEQFF. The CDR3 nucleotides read TGCGCCAGCAGCTTCCGGGAGGGCTCCTACAATGAGCAGTTCTTC.

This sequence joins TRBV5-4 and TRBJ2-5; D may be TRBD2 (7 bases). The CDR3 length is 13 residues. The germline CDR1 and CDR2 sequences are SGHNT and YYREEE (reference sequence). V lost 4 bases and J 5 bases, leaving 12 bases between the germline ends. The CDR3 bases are TGTGCCAGCAGCGATAGGGGGGGGGAGACCCAGTACTTC. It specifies CASSDRGGETQYF.

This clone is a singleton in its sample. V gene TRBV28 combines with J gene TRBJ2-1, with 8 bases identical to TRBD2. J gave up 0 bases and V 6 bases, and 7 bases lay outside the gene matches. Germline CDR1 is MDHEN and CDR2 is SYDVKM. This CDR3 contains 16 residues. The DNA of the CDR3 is TGTGCCAGCAGCGGGACTAGGGGATTCTCCTACAATGAGCAGTTCTTC. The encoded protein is CASSGTRGFSYNEQFF.

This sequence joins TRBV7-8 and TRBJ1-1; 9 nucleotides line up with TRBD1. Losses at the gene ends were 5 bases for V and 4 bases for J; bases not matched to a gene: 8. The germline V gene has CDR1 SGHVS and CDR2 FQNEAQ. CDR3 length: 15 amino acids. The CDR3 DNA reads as TGTGCCAGCAGCCCCCCGGGACAGGGAGGCACTGAAGCTTTCTTT. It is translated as CASSPPGQGGTEAFF.

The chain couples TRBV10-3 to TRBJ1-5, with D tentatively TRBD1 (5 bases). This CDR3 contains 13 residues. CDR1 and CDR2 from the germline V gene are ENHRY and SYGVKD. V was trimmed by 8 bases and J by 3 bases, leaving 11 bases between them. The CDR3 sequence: CAIGGGINQPQHF. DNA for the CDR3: TGTGCCATCGGGGGGGGGATCAATCAGCCCCAGCATTTT.